The rows below give T cell receptor beta chains drawn from one sample of a study of CD8 T cells in ankylosing spondylitis. Using its own MiXCR run on the 5' RACE reads, TCRdb lists one record per CDR3 protein. The sample includes roughly 180,000 distinct CDR3 sequences, roughly 10% of them seen just once. The sample taken for sequencing was blood, either unsorted or a sorted T cell fraction (not recorded which). The receptors shown here come from a female donor with ankylosing spondylitis or in good health (not recorded which). CDR3s include the opening cysteine and the closing phenylalanine or tryptophan. The order of the fields is J gene, D gene, V gene, clone size, CDR3 DNA, CDR3 protein. The D gene is left open where the match is weak. Some rows have no size entry. The others give once, few or many, or a class for an expanded clone.

TRBJ1-1 | - | TRBV19 | - | TGTGCCAGTAGTATCTGGGGGAACACTGAAGCTTTCTTT | CASSIWGNTEAFF
TRBJ2-5 | - | TRBV9 | - | TGTGCCAGCAGCGCCCGGGCCATTTCTCAAGAGACCCAGTACTTC | CASSARAISQETQYF
TRBJ2-2 | TRBD2 | TRBV12-3/TRBV12-4 | many | TGTGCCAGCAGTGCTGGGACTAGCGGGGAGGCCCCCAACACCGGGGAGCTGTTTTTT | CASSAGTSGEAPNTGELFF
TRBJ2-7 | - | TRBV20-1 | - | TGCAGTGCTAGAGTCCGGCATAACTACGAGCAGTACTTC | CSARVRHNYEQYF
TRBJ1-5 | - | TRBV10-3 | few | TGTGCCATCAGTGACAGCAGCAATCAGCCCCAGCATTTT | CAISDSSNQPQHF
TRBJ2-2 | TRBD2 | TRBV12-3/TRBV12-4 | many | TGTGCCAGCACTAGCGGGAGCGCCGGGGAGCTGTTTTTT | CASTSGSAGELFF
TRBJ2-7 | - | TRBV14 | many | TGTGCCAGCAGCCAAGAAGGTACCGGCGAGCAGTACTTC | CASSQEGTGEQYF
TRBJ2-1 | TRBD1 | TRBV27 | many | TGTGCCAGCAGTCCCAGACAGGGGCTCGACAATGAGCAGTTCTTC | CASSPRQGLDNEQFF
TRBJ2-1 | - | TRBV9 | - | TGTGCCAGCAGCCCTGAAGGGACTCACTACAATGAGCAGTTCTTC | CASSPEGTHYNEQFF
TRBJ2-7 | - | TRBV9 | few | TGTGCCAGCAGCGTAGGAGTAGACGGGGAGCAGTACTTC | CASSVGVDGEQYF
TRBJ2-1 | - | TRBV12-3/TRBV12-4 | many | TGTGCCAGCAGTTTATGGATAGCTGGTCCCCTTTATGAGCAGTTCTTC | CASSLWIAGPLYEQFF
TRBJ1-2 | - | TRBV4-2 | - | TGTGCCAGCAGCCCCCTCTCGGCCGGGGACGGCTACACCTTC | CASSPLSAGDGYTF
TRBJ2-1 | TRBD2 | TRBV20-1 | - | TGCAGTGCTAGTGATTTTAGCGGGCGCGGGTTCTTC | CSASDFSGRGFF
TRBJ2-7 | TRBD2 | TRBV11-2 | few | TGTGCCAGCAGCCCAGAACTTGGACTAGCGGGAGTCCACGAGCAGTACTTC | CASSPELGLAGVHEQYF
TRBJ2-3 | - | TRBV9 | few | TGTGCCAGCAGCGTTGCGAGGATCCCAGATACGCAGTATTTT | CASSVARIPDTQYF
TRBJ1-1 | - | TRBV15 | few | TGTGCCACCAGCAGAGTCGCAGAAACGAAAGAAGCTTTCTTT | CATSRVAETKEAFF
TRBJ2-3 | - | TRBV5-1 | few | TGCGCCAGCACCATGGAGGCCATCACAGATACGCAGTATTTT | CASTMEAITDTQYF
TRBJ2-5 | - | TRBV27 | many | TGTGCCAGCAGTTTATGGGTGGATTCGGGGACCCAGTACTTC | CASSLWVDSGTQYF
TRBJ2-2 | - | TRBV6-2/TRBV6-3 | once | TGTGGCAGCAGTAGGTCAGGCGGCGCCGGGGAGCTGTTTTTT | CGSSRSGGAGELFF
TRBJ1-2 | TRBD1 | TRBV4-3 | few | TGCGCCAGCAGCTGGGACAGACATAACTATGGCTACACCTTC | CASSWDRHNYGYTF
TRBJ2-3 | - | TRBV4-3 | many | TGCGCCAGCAGCCAAGCTCCGCTCGACCCCCGGGATACGCAGTATTTT | CASSQAPLDPRDTQYF
TRBJ1-3 | TRBD1 | TRBV12-3/TRBV12-4 | few | TGTGCCAGCAGTAAATCCGGGACAGGGGACAAGTCTGGAAACACCATATATTTT | CASSKSGTGDKSGNTIYF
TRBJ1-1 | - | TRBV27 | few | TGTGCCAGCAGTTTATCAACGGACGTCCTGAACACTGAAGCTTTCTTT | CASSLSTDVLNTEAFF
TRBJ2-5 | - | TRBV5-6 | few | TGTGCCAGCAGCCCGCGAGGTAGTGTGCTAGAGACCCAGTACTTC | CASSPRGSVLETQYF
TRBJ2-7 | TRBD2 | TRBV27 | - | TGTGCCAGCAGTCCCCTTAGGCGGGAGGGCTACATAGCCTACGAGCAGTACTTC | CASSPLRREGYIAYEQYF
TRBJ1-5 | - | TRBV12-3/TRBV12-4 | many | TGTGCCAGCAGTGCAGGGGCCCATGAGCCCCAGCATTTT | CASSAGAHEPQHF
TRBJ2-7 | TRBD2 | TRBV12-3/TRBV12-4 | - | TGTGCCAGCAGCCCGACCCTGACTAGCGGGAGGGAACGATACGAGCAGTACTTC | CASSPTLTSGRERYEQYF
TRBJ1-2 | - | TRBV6-1 | few | TGTGCCAGCAGTGAAGCGGAAGAAGTGGGACTTTTCTATGGCTACACCTTC | CASSEAEEVGLFYGYTF
TRBJ2-1 | TRBD2 | TRBV20-1 | many | TGCAGTGCTAAAACCAGCGGGGACTACAATGAGCAGTTCTTC | CSAKTSGDYNEQFF